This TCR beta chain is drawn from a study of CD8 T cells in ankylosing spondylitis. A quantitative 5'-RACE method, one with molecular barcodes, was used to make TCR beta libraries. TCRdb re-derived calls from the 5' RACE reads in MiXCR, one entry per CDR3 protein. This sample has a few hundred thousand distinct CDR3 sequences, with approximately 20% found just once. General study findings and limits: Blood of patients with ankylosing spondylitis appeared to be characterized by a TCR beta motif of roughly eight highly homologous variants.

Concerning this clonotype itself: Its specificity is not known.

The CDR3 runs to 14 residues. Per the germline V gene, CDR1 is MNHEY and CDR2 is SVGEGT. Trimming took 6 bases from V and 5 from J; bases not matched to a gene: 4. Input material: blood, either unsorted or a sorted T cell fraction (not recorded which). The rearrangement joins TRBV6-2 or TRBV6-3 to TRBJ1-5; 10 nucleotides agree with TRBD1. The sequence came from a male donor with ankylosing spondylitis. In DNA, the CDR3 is TGTGCCAGCAGGGGGACAGGGGAGGATCAGCCCCAGCATTTT. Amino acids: CASRGTGEDQPQHF.